This passage covers 22 T cell receptor beta chains from one sample sequenced in a study of T cells expressing NK-cell markers. TCRdb re-called the 5' RACE reads, yielding one record per CDR3 amino acid sequence without DNA. This sample's clone table lists 150,000 to 180,000 distinct CDR3 sequences. The sequenced sample was blood T cells: a sorted CD56 or NKG2C T cell subset, CD4+ or CD8+ T cells, or bulk PBMC T cells (not recorded which). All receptors come from a woman in her 50s in good health.

The V gene is TRBV6-5, the J gene TRBJ2-2. Germline CDR1 and CDR2: MNHEY and SVGAGI. The CDR3 contains 16 residues. The CDR3 sequence is CASSYSMGTNTGELFF.

This rearrangement joins TRBV27 to TRBJ1-3. The germline CDR1 and CDR2 sequences are MNHEY and SMNVEV (reference sequence). The CDR3 covers 15 residues. CDR3 sequence: CASSLSLSSGNTIYF.

The rearrangement uses TRBV6-5 and TRBJ2-1; there is no DNA to check the TCRdb D call of TRBD2. The CDR3 covers 15 residues. Germline assignment: CDR1 MNHEY and CDR2 SVGAGI. CDR3 loop: CASSLTGLDNNEQFF.

V usage is TRBV12-3 or TRBV12-4 and J usage is TRBJ2-2; checking the TCRdb D call of TRBD1 is not possible without DNA. The CDR3 is 16 residues long. CDR3 in amino acids: CASTTRGLANTGELFF.

The chain recombines TRBV5-4 with TRBJ1-1; the TCRdb call, TRBD1, lacks DNA for checking. The CDR3 has 14 amino acids. CDR1 is SGHNT, CDR2 YYREEE, per germline (reference sequence). The CDR3 sequence is CASSWVGAQAEAFF.

V and J are TRBV25-1 and TRBJ1-1; TCRdb gives TRBD1 as the D gene, but with no DNA this cannot be confirmed. The CDR3 is 15 residues long. Germline V gives CDR1 MGHDK, CDR2 SYGVNS. CDR3 protein: CASRKTGAGKTEAFF.

The chain couples TRBV5-1 to TRBJ2-3; no DNA is available, so the TRBD2 call from TCRdb remains unchecked. CDR1 SGHRS and CDR2 YFSETQ come from the germline V gene. The CDR3 consists of 17 residues. This CDR3 reads CASSLAVAGGHTDTQYF.

The V and J genes are TRBV5-6 and TRBJ2-3; lacking DNA, the TRBD2 call made by TCRdb goes unchecked. Germline V gene data show CDR1 as SGHDT and CDR2 as YYEEEE. This CDR3 is 15 amino acids long. The CDR3 is CASSLSGLSTDTQYF.

J is TRBJ1-3 and V is TRBV27. The germline V gene encodes CDR1 MNHEY and CDR2 SMNVEV (reference sequence). The CDR3 extends over 13 amino acids. CDR3 region: CASSPISGNTIYF.

The rearrangement links TRBV10-2 to TRBJ2-1; TCRdb gives TRBD2 as the D gene, but with no DNA this cannot be confirmed. Germline V lookup: CDR1 WSHSY, CDR2 SAAADI. This CDR3 spans 15 amino acids. This chain's CDR3 is CASSEILAGGDEQFF.

The chain employs TRBV11-2 and TRBJ2-5. Germline V CDR1 and CDR2: SGHAT, FQNNGV. CDR3 length: 14 amino acids. The CDR3 loop is CASSLEGYEETQYF.

The chain carries TRBV19 and TRBJ1-1; TCRdb lists TRBD1, though no DNA is available to test this call. CDR1 and CDR2 (germline): LNHDA, SQIVND (reference sequence). The CDR3 is made up of 14 amino acids. The CDR3 region is CASSIRGAGTEAFF.

The genes are TRBV5-1 and TRBJ1-1; the TCRdb call, TRBD1, lacks DNA for checking. The CDR3 length is 13 residues. Germline lookup yields CDR1 SGHRS and CDR2 YFSETQ. CDR3 in amino acids: CASGSGVNTEAFF. The variable domain in full, with the rest retrieved from reference TRBV5-1 and TRBJ1-1, is KAGVTQTPRYLIKTRGQQVTLSCSPISGHRSVSWYQQTPGQGLQFLFEYFSETQRNKGNFPGRFSGRQFSNSRSEMNVSTLELGDSALYLCASGSGVNTEAFFGQGTRLTVV.

CDR3 region: CASSRPLAEPGGNEQFF. This chain links TRBV3-1 with TRBJ2-1; the TRBD2 assignment by TCRdb is unverifiable without DNA. Germline assignment: CDR1 LGHDT and CDR2 YNNKEL (reference sequence). There are 17 residues in the CDR3.

The J gene is TRBJ2-3, the V gene TRBV7-6; the D call of TRBD1 rests on TCRdb alone, since no DNA is present to check it. The CDR3 is 15 amino acids. Germline V gene sequence: CDR1 SGHVS, CDR2 FNYEAQ. The CDR3 here is CASGHWTGVQDTQYF.

The chain recombines TRBV5-5 with TRBJ1-5; TCRdb reports TRBD1, a call that lacks DNA to check it against. Germline CDR1 reads SGHKS; CDR2 reads YYEKEE (reference sequence). The CDR3 consists of 15 residues. The CDR3 protein is CASSLGQGAGQPQHF.

The V gene is TRBV10-3, the J gene TRBJ2-3; with no DNA, the TCRdb D assignment of TRBD2 cannot be verified. Looked up from germline, CDR1 is ENHRY and CDR2 is SYGVKD. The CDR3 extends over 15 amino acids. The CDR3 is CAISEKGSVADTQYF.

The rearrangement uses TRBV5-1 and TRBJ1-1; TCRdb outputs TRBD1, but without DNA this stays unchecked. The CDR3 is 15 residues long. Germline V gene data show CDR1 as SGHRS and CDR2 as YFSETQ. This chain's CDR3 is CASSPSGTGLTEAFF.

The J gene is TRBJ2-1, the V gene TRBV7-9; no DNA is available, so the TRBD2 call from TCRdb remains unchecked. CDR3 length: 15 amino acids. Germline values: CDR1 SEHNR, CDR2 FQNEAQ (reference sequence). CDR3 residues: CASSLTSTLYNEQFF.

V usage is TRBV27 and J usage is TRBJ2-3; TCRdb's D call, TRBD1, is unchecked because there is no DNA. Germline V gene lookup returns CDR1 MNHEY and CDR2 SMNVEV (reference sequence). This CDR3 is 15 amino acids long. CDR3 sequence: CASTLGDSRTDTQYF.

V gene TRBV12-3 or TRBV12-4 combines with J gene TRBJ2-7; TCRdb names TRBD2, which stays unverified in the absence of DNA. CDR3 length equals 16 residues. The CDR3 region is CASSWDPRPGGGEQYF.

This chain links TRBV11-3 with TRBJ2-1. The CDR3 contains 14 residues. Germline-derived CDR1 and CDR2 are SGHNT and YENEEA. The CDR3 region is CASRNNRDYNEQFF.